Shown below are 10 T cell receptor beta chains from a single sample sequenced in a study of cytomegalovirus exposure and HLA in healthy donors. Some clones are missing from TCRdb's copy, which holds only in-frame ones; the method was immunoSEQ multiplex PCR. The table lists roughly 65,000 clones, around 90% of them singletons, with roughly 3.1% in the top ten. Sequenced input: PBMCs. The receptor source for this set is a man in his late teens or twenties in good health and CMV-seronegative.

CDR3 protein: CAISDIPGVAYEQYF. The CDR3 nucleotides read TGTGCCATCAGTGATATCCCCGGGGTAGCCTACGAGCAGTACTTC. The chain combines TRBV10-3 with TRBJ2-7; perhaps TRBD2 as D (5 bases). Germline V gives CDR1 ENHRY, CDR2 SYGVKD. The CDR3 is made up of 15 amino acids. Trimming shortened V by 3 bases and J by 2 bases, and 14 bases separated the two germline ends.

In this sample, this clone turned up a few times. This chain joins TRBV11-2 and TRBJ1-1, with D possibly being TRBD1 (6 bases). The CDR3 has 14 residues. Germline CDR1 reads SGHAT; CDR2 reads FQNNGV. Trimming took 2 bases from V and 0 from J, leaving 7 bases between them. Written as DNA, the CDR3 is TGTGCCAGCAGCTTAAGGACAGTGAACACTGAAGCTTTCTTT. Residues: CASSLRTVNTEAFF.

The chain combines TRBV28 with TRBJ1-2, with TRBD1 identical over 7 bases. The CDR3 has 13 amino acids. Trimming took 5 bases from V and 5 from J; bases not matched to a gene: 5. Germline CDR1 reads MDHEN; CDR2 reads SYDVKM. The CDR3 DNA reads TGTGCCAGCAGTCCGCCGGGACAGTATGGCTACACCTTC. Amino acids: CASSPPGQYGYTF.

The chain employs TRBV9 and TRBJ2-5; 7 bases fit TRBD1. This CDR3 contains 16 residues. The ends lost 4 bases at V and 0 bases at J; junction bases unmatched: 9. Germline lookup yields CDR1 SGDLS and CDR2 YYNGEE. The CDR3 sequence: CASSPKTGSYQETQYF. CDR3 nucleotide sequence: TGTGCCAGCAGCCCAAAGACAGGGTCGTACCAAGAGACCCAGTACTTC.

This clone occurred once. The chain links TRBV6-6 to TRBJ2-7, with 8 bases that match TRBD2. From germline, CDR1 is MNHNY and CDR2 SVGAGI (reference sequence). This CDR3 region has 14 residues. The ends lost 6 bases at V and 0 bases at J; junction bases unmatched: 4. In nucleotides, the CDR3 is TGTGCCAGCAGAGACACTAGCGGCTCCTACGAGCAGTACTTC. Translated: CASRDTSGSYEQYF.

This chain connects TRBV27 to TRBJ2-1, with D possibly matching TRBD1 (7 bases). Germline V gene data show CDR1 as MNHEY and CDR2 as SMNVEV (reference sequence). Trimming left V 0 bases short and J 2 bases short, with 11 bases between. The length of the CDR3 is 16 residues. The CDR3 DNA reads as TGTGCCAGCAGTTTATCGGAGGGGGCCCCCTACAATGAGCAGTTCTTC. Residues: CASSLSEGAPYNEQFF.

This clone was observed a few times. This chain uses TRBV27 with TRBJ1-5; TRBD1 is a possible D gene (6 bases). The CDR3 contains 15 residues. Germline assignment: CDR1 MNHEY and CDR2 SMNVEV (reference sequence). With 0 bases removed from V and 5 bases from J, the gap between germline ends came to 11 bases. The CDR3 nucleotides read TGTGCCAGCAGTTTATCCTTACAGGGTCATCAGCCCCAGCATTTT. Its translation: CASSLSLQGHQPQHF.

The chain links TRBV7-2 to TRBJ1-3; D possibly corresponds to TRBD1 (6 bases). Trimming removed 5 bases from V and 5 bases from J, with 13 bases in between. Looked up from germline, CDR1 is SGHTA and CDR2 is FQGNSA. CDR3 length: 14 residues. The CDR3 loop reads CASSLRTERNTIYF. CDR3 coding DNA: TGTGCCAGCAGCCTACGGACAGAACGAAACACCATATATTTT.

The rearrangement links TRBV15 to TRBJ1-3; 7 bases agree with TRBD1. The V and J ends lost 0 bases and 3 bases, in that order; junction bases with no gene match: 8. The CDR3 consists of 17 residues. Germline V CDR1 and CDR2: LNHNV, YYDKDF (reference sequence). CDR3 DNA sequence: TGTGCCACCAGCAGAGATATCGGCAGGGGGGTTGGAAACACCATATATTTT. Translated: CATSRDIGRGVGNTIYF.

In DNA form, the CDR3 reads TGTGCCAGCAGCTTAGGAGGGGACGGGGGTGAGCAGTTCTTC. Translated, it gives CASSLGGDGGEQFF. The V and J genes are TRBV7-2 and TRBJ2-1; D is possibly TRBD2 (6 bases). The CDR3 sequence is 14 residues long. CDR1 and CDR2 (germline): SGHTA, FQGNSA. V was clipped by 1 base and J by 9 bases, with 13 bases between them.